This record concerns one TCR beta chain sequence. The data derive from a study of blood T cell repertoires in COVID-19. Germline lookup yields CDR1 SGHVS and CDR2 FNYEAQ. V shed 6 bases and J 4 bases; nucleotides not matched to a gene: 6. The CDR3 runs 15 residues. The repertoire was sequenced with immunoSEQ multiplex PCR; TCRdb's copy has only in-frame clones and lacks some. In the table there are over 250,000 clones, about 87% of which are singletons. Cohort placement rested on clinical history that participants reported themselves. Recovered status applied to Cohort 3 donors who had two consecutive negative PCRs. It also applied to those with clearance or with symptom resolution.

The J gene is TRBJ2-1, the V gene TRBV7-6; 10 nucleotides agree with TRBD1. The receptor's source is a woman in her fifties or sixties who had recovered from COVID-19. Sequenced sample: PBMCs or T cells enriched from blood (not recorded which). Written as DNA, the CDR3 is TGTGCCAGCAGTCCGACAGGGGGCGCGTACAATGAGCAGTTCTTC. Protein sequence: CASSPTGGAYNEQFF.